These 15 T cell receptor beta chains share one sample of origin, sequenced in a study of blood T cell repertoires in COVID-19. The assay was immunoSEQ multiplex PCR, and TCRdb's table has in-frame clones only and misses some. The table records under 110,000 clones, 76% of them present only once. Sequencing was carried out using peripheral blood. These receptors were obtained from a man older than 75 with COVID-19, enrolled during active disease.

This clone was observed a handful of times. The chain is built from TRBV5-6 and TRBJ2-7; 7 bases align to TRBD2. Trimming removed 1 base from V and 7 bases from J; junction bases left unmatched: 8. The CDR3 has 14 residues. Germline V CDR1 and CDR2: SGHDT, YYEEEE. The CDR3: CASSLSGLVREQYF. DNA for the CDR3: TGTGCCAGCAGCTTGAGTGGACTAGTTCGGGAGCAGTACTTC.

This rearrangement joins TRBV30 to TRBJ2-7; D is perhaps TRBD2 (6 bases). The CDR3 loop spans 13 amino acids. Germline CDR1 GTSNPN, CDR2 SVGIG (reference sequence). Between the trimmed V and J ends, which lost 0 bases and 5 bases, there was a span of 11 bases. The CDR3 sequence: CAWSVRLGDEQYF. Here the CDR3 DNA reads TGTGCCTGGAGTGTAAGACTAGGCGACGAGCAGTACTTC.

Only a few counts were recorded for this clone. This chain uses TRBV3-1 (or the pseudogene TRBV3-2) with TRBJ2-7; 7 nucleotides agree with TRBD1. CDR1 LGHDT and CDR2 YNNKEL come from the germline V gene (reference sequence). The ends lost 1 base at V and 8 bases at J; junction bases unmatched: 20. The CDR3 loop spans 18 amino acids. The chain's CDR3 is CASSQARDSYYEGLKQYF. The CDR3 coding sequence is TGTGCCAGCAGCCAAGCCCGGGACAGCTACTATGAGGGGTTGAAGCAGTACTTC.

V gene TRBV9 combines with J gene TRBJ2-7; 13 bases are a match to TRBD2. The junction had 5 bases not matched to a gene; V was cut back by 0 bases and J by 2 bases. The CDR3 consists of 17 residues. CDR1 is SGDLS, CDR2 YYNGEE, per germline. The CDR3 DNA reads TGTGCCAGCAGCGTAGTGGGACTAGCGGGAATTCCCTACGAGCAGTACTTC. This encodes CASSVVGLAGIPYEQYF.

The CDR3 DNA sequence: TGTGCCAGCAGCCACCGGGGACTAGCCAAAAACATTCAGTACTTC. This translates into CASSHRGLAKNIQYF. The J gene is TRBJ2-4, the V gene TRBV6-2 or TRBV6-3; TRBD2 might be the D (6 bases). The V gene's germline CDR1 is MNHEY and CDR2 SVGEGT. V lost 6 bases and J lost 0, with 12 bases in between. CDR3 length equals 15 residues.

The chain combines TRBV7-6 with TRBJ2-7, with TRBD2 as a possible D gene (6 bases). Trimming cost V 5 bases and J 0 bases, with 11 bases left between them. This CDR3 comprises 14 residues. In germline, CDR1 is SGHVS, CDR2 FNYEAQ. For the CDR3, the DNA is TGTGCCAGCAGCGGGACTGCGAGCTCCTACGAGCAGTACTTC. This sequence encodes CASSGTASSYEQYF.

This chain joins TRBV5-1 and TRBJ2-5, with 8 bases lining up with TRBD2. Germline V gene sequence: CDR1 SGHRS, CDR2 YFSETQ. V lost 9 bases, J lost 4 bases, and 11 bases stayed unmatched. The CDR3 has 14 amino acids. CDR3 nucleotide sequence: TGCGCCACCTCTCGGGGGGGGAACGGAGAGACCCAGTACTTC. Encoded protein: CATSRGGNGETQYF.

This chain joins TRBV18 and TRBJ2-3; 7 bases align to TRBD2. The germline CDR1 and CDR2 sequences are KGHSH and LQKENI. The CDR3 runs to 14 residues. V shed 3 bases, J shed 2 bases, and the junction held 2 bases outside the gene matches. The CDR3 nucleotides are TGTGCCAGCTCACCTCTAGCGGACACAGATACGCAGTATTTT. Amino acids: CASSPLADTDTQYF.

Ten or more counts support this clone. The gene calls are TRBV28 and TRBJ1-4; 9 bases line up with TRBD1. This CDR3 comprises 16 residues. The V gene end was trimmed by 6 bases and the J gene end by 8 bases; junction bases not matched to a gene: 13. Germline loops: CDR1 MDHEN, CDR2 SYDVKM. In DNA, the CDR3 is TGTGCCAGCAGCCCCGGGGGACAGGGTATTGGAGAAAAACTGTTTTTT. Translating gives CASSPGGQGIGEKLFF.

This chain uses TRBV16 with TRBJ2-7; 9 bases map to TRBD1. The CDR3 has 15 residues. After removal of 0 bases from V and 5 bases from J, the junction contained 5 bases not matched to a gene. Germline V gene lookup returns CDR1 KGHSY and CDR2 FQNENV. As DNA, the CDR3 is TGTGCCAGCAGCCAATCTACAGGGGGCATCAACGAGCAGTACTTC. Its translation is CASSQSTGGINEQYF.

The rearrangement joins TRBV4-1 to TRBJ1-1; D is ambiguous. The germline gives CDR1 MGHRA, CDR2 YSYEKL. The length of the CDR3 is 14 residues. Trimming removed 0 bases at V and 3 bases at J, with 8 bases between. The CDR3 reads CASSQEEGYTEAFF. The CDR3 DNA is TGCGCCAGCAGCCAAGAAGAGGGTTACACTGAAGCTTTCTTT.

The chain is built from TRBV27 and TRBJ2-1; 12 bases align to TRBD2. The V gene's germline CDR1 is MNHEY and CDR2 SMNVEV (reference sequence). This CDR3 comprises 15 residues. Unmatched junction bases numbered 5, after V lost 6 bases and J lost 5 bases. In nucleotides, the CDR3 is TGTGCCAGCAGCACCGGACTAGCGGGGAACAATGAGCAGTTCTTC. Protein product: CASSTGLAGNNEQFF.

The CDR3 DNA follows: TGTGCCAGCGGGGGGACAGCGTATAATTCACCCCTCCACTTT. It encodes CASGGTAYNSPLHF. This chain uses TRBV28 with TRBJ1-6, with 7 bases that match TRBD1. The CDR3 extends over 14 amino acids. Germline V gene lookup returns CDR1 MDHEN and CDR2 SYDVKM. Losses at the gene ends were 8 bases for V and 4 bases for J; bases not matched to a gene: 5.

The rearrangement uses TRBV30 and TRBJ1-3, with D uncertain. V was shortened by 3 bases and J by 4 bases, with 7 bases between the two germline ends. CDR1 is GTSNPN and CDR2 is SVGIG in the germline V gene (reference sequence). CDR3 length equals 12 residues. CDR3 coding DNA: TGTGCCTGGAGGAACTACGGAAACACCATATATTTT. This gives the protein CAWRNYGNTIYF.

CDR3 residues: CASSYLDRPNTEAFF. The CDR3 nucleotides are TGTGCCAGCAGCTACCTGGACAGACCCAACACTGAAGCTTTCTTT. The genes are TRBV7-9 and TRBJ1-1; D possibly corresponds to TRBD1 (6 bases). Germline V gives CDR1 SEHNR, CDR2 FQNEAQ (reference sequence). The V end was cut by 4 bases, the J end by 2 bases, with 14 bases between. The CDR3 has 15 residues.